The following is a TCR beta chain sequence with its context. Its matching antigen is unknown. The CDR3 sequence is 15 residues long. Germline trimming cut 7 bases from V and 0 bases from J; bases unmatched to any gene: 7. Germline CDR1 and CDR2: MDHEN and SYDVKM. The primer mix had 60 Vbeta and 13 Jbeta primers. TCRdb's copy holds only in-frame clones and misses some; the assay was immunoSEQ multiplex PCR. The table shows roughly 100,000 clones, with roughly 80% occurring only once. The sample belongs to a study of cytomegalovirus exposure and HLA in healthy donors. General study findings and limits: It was taken for granted in presence/absence analyses that sequencing depth across donors was roughly uniform.

The chain carries TRBV28 and TRBJ2-3; 7 nucleotides line up with TRBD2. The sequence came from a man aged 50 to 60 in good health and CMV-seropositive. Sequencing was carried out using PBMCs. The CDR3 protein is CASTWGGRSTDTQYF. The CDR3 nucleotides are TGTGCCAGCACTTGGGGGGGTAGGAGCACAGATACGCAGTATTTT.